Listed below are T cell receptor beta chains from one sample, sequenced in a study of T cells in Graves' hyperthyroidism and ophthalmopathy. TCRdb re-derived calls from the multiplex PCR reads in MiXCR, one entry per CDR3 protein. The sample comprises 380,000 or so distinct CDR3 sequences, approximately 13% of which are singletons, and 20% to 25% rests with the top ten. Sequencing was performed on blood. The receptors were sampled from a woman between 25 and 40 years old with Graves' hyperthyroidism. The CDR3 runs from the conserved cysteine through the conserved F or W. The order of the fields is J gene, D gene, clone size, V gene, CDR3 protein, CDR3 DNA. The D gene is left open where the match is weak. Expanded clones are given a class, and other clones once, few, many or no size at all.

TRBJ1-5,-,few,TRBV19,CAGHYAEPGSLSNQPQHF,TGTGCCGGACACTACGCCGAACCCGGGAGCCTTAGCAATCAGCCCCAGCATTTT
TRBJ1-2,-,many,TRBV28,CASSRDRTYGYTF,TGTGCCAGCAGCCGCGACAGGACCTATGGCTACACCTTC
TRBJ1-2,-,many,TRBV28,CASSYVQGRNYGYTF,TGTGCCAGCAGTTATGTCCAGGGACGTAACTATGGCTACACCTTC
TRBJ2-7,TRBD1,-,TRBV29-1,CSVVGQGGGLEQYF,TGCAGCGTTGTCGGACAGGGGGGGGGATTGGAGCAGTACTTC
TRBJ1-1,-,many,TRBV2,CASRQVGTNTEAFF,TGTGCCAGCAGGCAGGTTGGAACGAACACTGAAGCTTTCTTT
TRBJ1-1,-,-,TRBV10-2,CASSESEGLEAFF,TGCGCCAGCAGTGAGTCTGAGGGGCTTGAGGCTTTCTTT
TRBJ2-2,TRBD2,few,TRBV20-1,CSARWASGRDTGELFF,TGCAGTGCTAGATGGGCTAGCGGGAGAGACACCGGGGAGCTGTTTTTT
TRBJ2-7,TRBD2,many,TRBV27,CASSPPSGLAVVEQYF,TGTGCCAGCAGCCCACCCTCGGGACTAGCGGTTGTCGAGCAGTACTTC
TRBJ2-7,-,many,TRBV7-2,CASSTVGAVYEQYF,TGTGCCAGCAGCACCGTGGGGGCCGTTTACGAGCAGTACTTC
TRBJ2-3,TRBD2,few,TRBV7-9,CASSLPREGSLDTDTQYF,TGTGCCAGCAGCCTACCGCGGGAGGGAAGTTTGGACACAGATACGCAGTATTTT
TRBJ2-7,-,-,TRBV19,CASSYSLTGISYEQYF,TGTGCCAGTAGTTACTCGCTCACAGGGATCTCCTACGAGCAGTACTTC
TRBJ2-7,TRBD2,-,TRBV13,CASSPSGRANEQYF,TGTGCCAGCAGCCCTAGCGGGAGGGCCAACGAGCAGTACTTC
TRBJ1-2,-,many,TRBV6-1,CASSFERPAFGYGYTF,TGTGCCAGCAGTTTTGAACGACCAGCCTTTGGATATGGCTACACCTTC
TRBJ2-1,TRBD2,-,TRBV6-4,CASSGLALYNEQFF,TGTGCCAGTTCGGGACTAGCGCTTTACAATGAGCAGTTCTTC
TRBJ1-5,-,-,TRBV12-3/TRBV12-4,CASSETNGFQPQHF,TGTGCCAGCAGCGAGACCAATGGTTTTCAGCCCCAGCATTTT
TRBJ2-1,TRBD2,many,TRBV27,CASVREGRSYNEQFF,TGTGCCAGCGTTCGGGAGGGTAGGTCCTACAATGAGCAGTTCTTC
TRBJ2-4,-,-,TRBV20-1,CSAAPPKWIQYF,TGCAGTGCAGCCCCTCCCAAATGGATTCAGTACTTC
TRBJ1-5,TRBD1,many,TRBV12-3/TRBV12-4,CASRGSGGGYSNQPQHF,TGTGCCAGCAGAGGCTCAGGGGGCGGGTATAGCAATCAGCCCCAGCATTTT
TRBJ2-6,-,few,TRBV29-1,CSVSVGQLSGANVLTF,TGCAGCGTGAGTGTAGGACAACTCTCTGGGGCCAACGTCCTGACTTTC